Included here is one T cell receptor beta chain sequence, with context. In the original processing: Estimation of nucleated cell counts relied on the amplification of reference gene primers. The repertoire was sequenced with immunoSEQ multiplex PCR; TCRdb's copy has only in-frame clones and lacks some. That table is the source of V, J and clone size, and D and trimming were worked out from the DNA. Here the sample spans some 200,000 clones, around 83% being singletons. The data originate from a study of blood T cell repertoires in COVID-19. Whole-study context: COVID-19 samples, acute and convalescent, were from the United States, Italy and Spain. PBMCs, B-cell-depleted T cells, or T cells provided the cDNA or gDNA that made up the material.

The V gene's germline CDR1 is LGHDT and CDR2 YNNKEL (reference sequence). V shed 2 bases, J shed 9 bases, and the junction held 6 bases outside the gene matches. The CDR3 is 13 residues long. V usage is TRBV3-1 (or the pseudogene TRBV3-2) and J usage is TRBJ1-1; 7 bases match TRBD1. The sample taken for sequencing was peripheral blood. This receptor was taken from a woman in her 40s with acute or convalescent COVID-19. CDR3 amino acids: CASSQPDRVKAFF. The CDR3 region has the DNA TGTGCCAGCAGCCAACCCGACAGGGTCAAAGCTTTCTTT.